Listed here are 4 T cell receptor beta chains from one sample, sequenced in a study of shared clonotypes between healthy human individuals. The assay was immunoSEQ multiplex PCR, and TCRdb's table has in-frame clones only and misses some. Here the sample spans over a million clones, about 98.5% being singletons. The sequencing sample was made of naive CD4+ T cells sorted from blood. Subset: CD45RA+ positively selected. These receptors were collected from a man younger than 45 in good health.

This chain's CDR3 is CASSFSDEQYF. CDR3 nucleotide sequence: TGTGCCAGCAGCTTCAGCGACGAGCAGTACTTC. The V gene is TRBV5-4, the J gene TRBJ2-7; D is undetermined. The CDR3 runs to 11 residues. Germline assignment: CDR1 SGHNT and CDR2 YYREEE (reference sequence). Trimming removed 2 bases from V and 5 bases from J, with 5 bases in between. Drawing the rest from reference TRBV5-4 and TRBJ2-7, the complete variable domain is ETGVTQSPTHLIKTRGQQVTLRCSSQSGHNTVSWYQQALGQGPQFIFQYYREEENGRGNFPPRFSGLQFPNYSSELNVNALELDDSALYLCASSFSDEQYFGPGTRLTVT.

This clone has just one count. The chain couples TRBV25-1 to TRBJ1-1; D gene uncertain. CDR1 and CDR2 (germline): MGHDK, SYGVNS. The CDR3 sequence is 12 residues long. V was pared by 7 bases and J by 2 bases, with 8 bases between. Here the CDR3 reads CASKVKNTEAFF. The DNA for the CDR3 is TGTGCCAGCAAGGTAAAAAACACTGAAGCTTTCTTT.

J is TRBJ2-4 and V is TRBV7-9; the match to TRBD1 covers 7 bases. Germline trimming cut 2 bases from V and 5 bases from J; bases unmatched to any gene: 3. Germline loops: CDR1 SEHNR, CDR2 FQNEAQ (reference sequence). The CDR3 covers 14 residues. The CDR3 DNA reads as TGTGCCAGCAGCTTACAGGGGGTAGAAAACATTCAGTACTTC. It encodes CASSLQGVENIQYF.

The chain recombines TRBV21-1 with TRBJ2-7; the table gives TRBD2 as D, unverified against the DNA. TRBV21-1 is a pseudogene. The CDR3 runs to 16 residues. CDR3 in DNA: TGTGCCAGCAGCAATCGGGTACTAGCCAGATGGGACGAGCAGTACTTC. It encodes CASSNRVLARWDEQYF.